Below are 23 T cell receptor beta chains sequenced from a single sample in a study of T cells in Graves' hyperthyroidism and ophthalmopathy. Researchers amplified the TCR beta CDR3 regions from RNA transcripts. Researchers ran a first-round RT-PCR on the TCR CDR3 using the HTBI primer set. TCRdb called the multiplex PCR reads again in MiXCR, with one record for every CDR3 protein. The sample holds approximately 510,000 distinct CDR3 sequences, around 21% seen once. The sample was blood. The source is a man aged 18 to 29 with Graves' hyperthyroidism.

This clonotype has more than one count but fewer than ten. The V gene is TRBV5-1, the J gene TRBJ2-2; TRBD1 is a possible D gene (5 bases). CDR1 SGHRS and CDR2 YFSETQ come from the germline V gene. Trimming stripped 3 bases from V and 0 bases from J, with 9 bases between. This CDR3 contains 15 residues. This CDR3 reads CASSWTSPNTGELFF. The CDR3 bases are TGCGCCAGCAGCTGGACATCTCCGAACACCGGGGAGCTGTTTTTT.

This clonotype occurred a few times. The chain combines TRBV20-1 with TRBJ1-2; D gene unclear. Germline lookup yields CDR1 DFQATT and CDR2 SNEGSKA (reference sequence). V was cut by 5 bases and J by 4 bases, with 11 bases left in between. The CDR3 is 12 amino acids. The CDR3, as DNA: TGCAGTGCTGGAGGGTACTCCTATGGCTACACCTTC. This encodes CSAGGYSYGYTF.

The table lists this clonotype with many counts. The chain joins TRBV12-3 or TRBV12-4 to TRBJ2-2; 9 bases are shared with TRBD1. The CDR3 has 15 amino acids. The ends lost 3 bases at V and 4 bases at J; junction bases unmatched: 3. In DNA, the CDR3 is TGTGCCAGCAGTTTTGGACAGGGGACCACCGGGGAGCTGTTTTTT. Residues: CASSFGQGTTGELFF.

This clonotype was counted many times. The chain joins TRBV2 to TRBJ1-3; 10 bases match TRBD1. This CDR3 comprises 15 residues. CDR1 is SNHLY and CDR2 is FYNNEI in the germline V gene. V trimming: 6 bases; J trimming: 4 bases; junction bases outside the gene matches: 6. CDR3: CASRGDRGGGNTIYF. The CDR3 coding sequence is TGTGCCAGCAGGGGGGACAGGGGCGGAGGAAACACCATATATTTT.

This clonotype was counted at least ten times. The CDR3 coding sequence is TGTGCCAGCAGTGAAGGGACAGGGAGTGACTCTGGAAACACCATATATTTT. The encoded protein is CASSEGTGSDSGNTIYF. This chain uses TRBV2 with TRBJ1-3; 8 bases are a match to TRBD1. Trimming at V came to 1 base and at J to 0 bases, leaving 5 bases not matched to a gene. The CDR3 contains 17 residues. Germline V lookup: CDR1 SNHLY, CDR2 FYNNEI.

The chain joins TRBV6-5 to TRBJ1-1, with unresolved D. Between the trimmed V and J ends, which lost 6 bases and 5 bases, there was a span of 16 bases. This CDR3 has 14 residues. Germline V gives CDR1 MNHEY, CDR2 SVGAGI. The CDR3 loop is CASSLTGPPTEAFF. The CDR3 nucleotides read TGTGCCAGCAGCCTTACTGGTCCCCCTACTGAAGCTTTCTTT.

The rearrangement uses TRBV27 and TRBJ2-3, with 8 bases matching TRBD2. Trimming at V came to 7 bases and at J to 2 bases, leaving 11 bases not matched to a gene. The germline V gene encodes CDR1 MNHEY and CDR2 SMNVEV (reference sequence). This CDR3 comprises 16 residues. The DNA of the CDR3 is TGTGCCAGCAAGGACCGGGCGGGGGGCTCCACAGATACGCAGTATTTT. Translated, it gives CASKDRAGGSTDTQYF.

As concerns this clonotype: A much larger clone lies a single base off, so this may be a read error. The gene calls are TRBV28 and TRBJ2-7; D remains unclear. Looked up from germline, CDR1 is MDHEN and CDR2 is SYDVKM. Trimming took 6 bases from V and 5 from J, leaving 17 bases between them. The CDR3 length is 14 residues. The CDR3 DNA sequence: TGTGCCAGCAGCCCCGTTCTAATATCCCACGAGCAGTACTTC. Its translation is CASSPVLISHEQYF.

Ten or more counts support this clonotype. The chain has TRBV24-1 and TRBJ1-1, with unresolved D. The CDR3 spans 13 residues. V lost 3 bases and J lost 1, with 5 bases in between. From germline, CDR1 is KGHDR and CDR2 SFDVKD. The CDR3 sequence is CATSDIENTEAFF. DNA for the CDR3: TGTGCCACCAGTGATATTGAGAACACTGAAGCTTTCTTT.

This clonotype has a count of ten or more. The DNA of the CDR3 is TGTGCCAGCAGTGAATCGGAGGGAGAAGGGGTTGAAGCTTTCTTT. Its translation: CASSESEGEGVEAFF. This chain joins TRBV25-1 and TRBJ1-1, with D maybe TRBD1 (5 bases). CDR3 size: 15 residues. CDR1 is MGHDK, CDR2 SYGVNS, per germline. V gave up 1 base and J gave up 7 bases, with 16 bases separating them.

The sample holds many counts of this clonotype. This chain connects TRBV6-1 to TRBJ1-1; D perhaps matches TRBD1 (6 bases). There are 13 residues in the CDR3. V was cut by 5 bases and J by 5 bases, with 12 bases left in between. CDR1 is MNHNS and CDR2 is SASEGT in the germline V gene. DNA for the CDR3: TGTGCCAGCAGTAGAACAGGGCATACTGAAGCTTTCTTT. Its protein product is CASSRTGHTEAFF.

The chain joins TRBV27 to TRBJ2-7; D remains ambiguous. CDR1 and CDR2 from the germline V gene are MNHEY and SMNVEV (reference sequence). Trimming shortened V by 0 bases and J by 2 bases, and 8 bases separated the two germline ends. There are 14 residues in the CDR3. The CDR3 spells CASSLSYQTYEQYF. The CDR3 DNA is TGTGCCAGCAGTTTATCGTACCAAACCTACGAGCAGTACTTC.

The sample holds a few counts of this clonotype. This chain joins TRBV5-1 and TRBJ2-7; TRBD2 aligns across 12 bases. Germline lookup yields CDR1 SGHRS and CDR2 YFSETQ. The CDR3 has 14 residues. The V segment lost 3 bases and the J segment 4 bases; nucleotides outside the gene matches: 2. The CDR3 loop reads CASSWTSGMYEQYF. CDR3 nucleotide sequence: TGCGCCAGCAGCTGGACTAGCGGGATGTACGAGCAGTACTTC.

This clonotype showed up just a few times. The chain joins TRBV5-1 to TRBJ2-3, with a possible D match to TRBD1 (6 bases). V lost 4 bases to trimming and J lost 2 bases, with 11 bases between them. The germline V gene has CDR1 SGHRS and CDR2 YFSETQ. The CDR3 is 14 residues long. The CDR3 here is CASSIGQLTDTQYF. CDR3 in DNA: TGCGCCAGCAGCATAGGACAGCTCACAGATACGCAGTATTTT.

This clonotype occurred many times. The chain has TRBV5-1 and TRBJ2-7; possibly TRBD1 for D (6 bases). V gave up 3 bases and J gave up 1 base, with 17 bases separating them. This CDR3 has 16 amino acids. Germline CDR1 SGHRS, CDR2 YFSETQ. The CDR3, as DNA: TGCGCCAGCAGCTCCTACTATAGGACAGTTTCCTACGAGCAGTACTTC. This codes for CASSSYYRTVSYEQYF.

This clonotype appeared many times. The rearrangement uses TRBV6-1 and TRBJ1-1; TRBD1 agrees at 9 bases. Germline values: CDR1 MNHNS, CDR2 SASEGT. V lost 6 bases, J lost 5 bases, and 7 bases stayed unmatched. CDR3 size: 14 residues. CDR3 DNA sequence: TGTGCCAGCAGCCAGACAGGGGGAAGTACTGAAGCTTTCTTT. Amino acids: CASSQTGGSTEAFF.

This clonotype was counted once. The chain employs TRBV6-2 or TRBV6-3 and TRBJ2-7; 12 bases fit TRBD2. Germline CDR1 and CDR2: MNHEY and SVGEGT. With V trimmed by 7 bases and J by 3 bases, 4 bases remained unmatched. The CDR3 is 14 residues long. CDR3 coding DNA: TGTGCCAGCAAGACTAGCGGGAGTCACTACGAGCAGTACTTC. Encoded protein: CASKTSGSHYEQYF.

The chain couples TRBV6-1 to TRBJ1-5, with TRBD1 identical over 7 bases. This CDR3 comprises 17 residues. V lost 5 bases to trimming and J lost 6 bases; unmatched junction nucleotides: 16. Germline V gives CDR1 MNHNS, CDR2 SASEGT. CDR3 bases: TGTGCCAGCAGTACAGACAGGGCCCGATCGCACCGTCAGCCCCAGCATTTT. Translation gives CASSTDRARSHRQPQHF.

In its sample, this clonotype was seen a few times. V gene TRBV10-3 combines with J gene TRBJ1-1; no firm D call. Between the trimmed V and J ends, which lost 7 bases and 4 bases, there was a span of 13 bases. CDR1 is ENHRY and CDR2 is SYGVKD in the germline V gene. The CDR3 length is 13 residues. CDR3 region: CAIKAETSTEAFF. The CDR3 nucleotides are TGTGCCATCAAGGCAGAGACGAGCACTGAAGCTTTCTTT.

There are many counts of this clonotype. The chain uses TRBV7-2 and TRBJ2-4; 8 nucleotides agree with TRBD1. The trim removed 6 bases at V and 8 bases at J, leaving 12 bases unmatched. Germline CDR1 and CDR2: SGHTA and FQGNSA. The CDR3 has 15 residues. The CDR3 loop is CASRPLQGALDIQYF. The CDR3 region has the DNA TGTGCCAGCAGACCCCTCCAGGGGGCTTTGGACATTCAGTACTTC.

Many counts were recorded for this clonotype. The chain carries TRBV6-1 and TRBJ1-1, with TRBD1 matching 7 bases. This CDR3 comprises 14 residues. Trimming removed 6 bases from V and 4 bases from J; junction bases left unmatched: 8. The germline gives CDR1 MNHNS, CDR2 SASEGT. For the CDR3, the DNA is TGTGCCAGCAGCCCACAACAGGGGTTCACTGAAGCTTTCTTT. Protein product: CASSPQQGFTEAFF.

As for this clonotype: Being one base from a much bigger clone, this may be a read error. This sequence joins TRBV29-1 and TRBJ1-2, with 7 bases fitting TRBD1. Germline V gives CDR1 SQVTM, CDR2 ANQGSEA. J was trimmed by 8 bases and V by 6 bases; bases with no gene match: 12. The CDR3 runs 13 residues. The CDR3 is CSVPDRPIDGYTF. CDR3 DNA: TGCAGCGTGCCGGACAGGCCAATCGACGGCTACACCTTC.

This clonotype was observed at least ten times. The genes are TRBV11-2 and TRBJ2-5, with D perhaps given as TRBD1 or TRBD2 (6 bases each). The ends were cut back, 0 bases at V and 1 base at J, with 12 bases in the middle. This CDR3 has 16 amino acids. Germline V gene lookup returns CDR1 SGHAT and CDR2 FQNNGV. The CDR3 protein is CASSLDWGAIQETQYF. CDR3 sequence (DNA): TGTGCCAGCAGCTTAGATTGGGGGGCTATCCAAGAGACCCAGTACTTC.